This T cell receptor beta chain was recorded in a study of CD8 T cell repertoires and HIV-1 epitope variants. At the level of the study: Tested: three Gag epitope families, Nef HW9 and YT9. T cells were cultured for less than eleven days with cytokines added on days 3 and 7. Separate from the cultures, 1M uncultured T cells served as baseline.

In regard to this clone: Its antigen is still unknown.

Whole-study findings and limits: Beta chains alone show antigen proliferation, not cytokine profile or function.

The assay was immunoSEQ multiplex PCR, and TCRdb's table has in-frame clones only and misses some. The profile shows approximately 4,900 clones, about two thirds of them singletons. CDR3 length equals 15 residues. The V end lost 0 bases, the J end lost 0 bases, and 8 bases lay between the germline ends. Looked up from germline, CDR1 is MNHEY and CDR2 is SVGAGI. This receptor was taken from a male donor with HIV. Material: cultured CD8+ T cells derived from PBMCs. J is TRBJ1-1 and V is TRBV6-5; no clear D. The CDR3 DNA follows: TGTGCCAGCAGTTACTCGATAGGTATGAACACTGAAGCTTTCTTT. Translation: CASSYSIGMNTEAFF.